This T cell receptor beta chain was observed in a study of CXCR3-negative and CXCR3-positive naive CD8 T cells. The CDR3 spans 14 residues. In germline, CDR1 is MNHEY, CDR2 SMNVEV (reference sequence). UMI labels and 5' RACE were used to prepare the TRB cDNA libraries. From its re-call of the 5' RACE reads, TCRdb lists each CDR3 protein once, without DNA. This sample lists 150,000 or so distinct CDR3 sequences; its ten largest clones have around 0.27%. V gene TRBV27 combines with J gene TRBJ1-1; lacking DNA, the TRBD1 call made by TCRdb goes unchecked. The sequenced material came from naive CXCR3- CD8+ T cells from blood. Regarding subset: CD45RO-CCR7+CD27+CD95- naive CD8+ T cells lacking CXCR3 (TNR3-). The clonotype comes from a human donor in good health. Some clones in this sample may be carry-over from other donors' samples. CDR3 region: CASSRGQLNTEAFF.